This T cell receptor (beta chain) appears in the sequencing data of a study of blood T cell repertoires in COVID-19. The protocol was immunoSEQ multiplex PCR, while the TCRdb copy is restricted to in-frame clones and leaves out a portion. The repertoire holds some 300,000 clones, with 90% to 95% as singletons. The germline gives CDR1 MNHEY, CDR2 SVGAGI. This CDR3 contains 15 residues. V was pared by 1 base and J by 6 bases, with 16 bases between. Sequencing used PBMCs or T cells enriched from blood (not recorded which). The receptor's source is a woman between 25 and 40 years old who had been exposed to COVID-19. The V call is TRBV6-5, the J call TRBJ2-7; the D gene is possibly TRBD1 (6 bases). The CDR3 is CASSYYPPTGREQYF. CDR3 DNA sequence: TGTGCCAGCAGTTACTACCCACCTACAGGGCGCGAGCAGTACTTC.